The present TCR beta chain was sequenced within a study of somatic mutations in cytotoxic T cells in rheumatoid arthritis. In the study overall: T-cell populations stained with V beta antibodies were in some cases flow-sorted at nearly 100% purity, including V beta1+ cells that were sequenced for TCRB. Study observations and caveats: Unlike healthy controls, rheumatoid arthritis patients had CD8+ clonality that increased with age. Slight underrepresentation of TRBV07 in rheumatoid arthritis patients was not adjusted for multiple comparisons.

Turning to this clone: Its cognate antigen is unknown.

The V gene end was trimmed by 6 bases and the J gene end by 1 base; junction bases not matched to a gene: 8. Per germline, CDR1 SNHLY and CDR2 FYNNEI. CDR3 size: 15 residues. Clones were sequenced by immunoSEQ multiplex PCR, and TCRdb holds only the in-frame ones, with some missing. The sample has 3,000 to 3,500 clones; roughly 84% are singletons. The sequence derives from a man in his forties or fifties with rheumatoid arthritis. Sequences were obtained from CD8+ T cells sorted from blood. The V gene is TRBV2, the J gene TRBJ1-2; 7 bases agree with TRBD1. This chain's CDR3 is CASRARDSHNYGYTF. The DNA of the CDR3 is TGTGCCAGCAGGGCTCGGGACAGCCATAACTATGGCTACACCTTC.